The sequence of this T cell receptor beta chain was determined in a study of graft-versus-host responses after intestinal transplantation. Study summary: Isolated intestinal, liver-intestinal, or multivisceral transplants had been given to the recipients. Anti-thymocyte globulin served as induction for all recipients, who then took tacrolimus and steroids for roughly 3 years. Study-wide results and limits: Detected in recipient marrow were GvH clones, some of which were first observed in ileum or blood.

Generated by immunoSEQ multiplex PCR, the TCRdb table keeps only in-frame clones and is missing some. The table lists around 45,000 clones, about nine tenths of them singletons. For this clone: Its antigen is as yet unknown.

CDR1 and CDR2 from the germline V gene are MDHEN and SYDVKM. V lost 8 bases, J lost 0 bases, and 4 bases stayed unmatched. This CDR3 has 13 residues. This specimen was unstimulated CD4+ T cells sorted from spleen or lymph node cells, taken before transplant. The V call is TRBV28, the J call TRBJ2-7, with TRBD1 matching 7 bases. This receptor was taken from a human donor who was the organ donor for an intestinal transplant. Here the CDR3 reads CASLRGTSYEQYF. DNA for the CDR3: TGTGCCAGCCTCAGGGGGACCTCCTACGAGCAGTACTTC.